This T cell receptor (beta chain) derives from a study of blood T cell repertoires in COVID-19. Study-wide background: The United States, Italy and Spain supplied acute and convalescent COVID-19 samples.

Allocation to cohorts depended on clinical history reported by the participants. The study recruited exposed participants who had met a COVID-19 case within 2 weeks before entry. The ends lost 3 bases at V and 9 bases at J; junction bases unmatched: 10. CDR1 MNHEY and CDR2 SMNVEV come from the germline V gene (reference sequence). CDR3 length: 15 amino acids. Original analysis: Amplified reference gene primers provided the basis for estimating nucleated cell counts. The assay was immunoSEQ multiplex PCR, and TCRdb's table has in-frame clones only and misses some. The V and J calls and clone size are taken from that table; D and trimming were inferred from the DNA. The table has approximately 300,000 clones, around 85% seen once.

The clonotype comes from a woman aged 25 to 39 who had been exposed to COVID-19. Source material: PBMCs or T cells enriched from blood (not recorded which). This chain uses TRBV27 with TRBJ2-1; TRBD2 matches at 8 bases. The CDR3, as DNA: TGTGCCAGCAGTTTTGGGACTAGTCTCTCTGTTGAGCAGTTCTTC. Its protein is CASSFGTSLSVEQFF.